The 22 T cell receptor beta chains in this list originate from one sample, sequenced in a study of tumor-infiltrating lymphocytes in primary liver carcinoma. Both blood RNA, taken from unsorted whole blood, and germline DNA were extracted. cDNA specific to TCR beta was made from approximately 500 ng of total RNA, with a constant-region primer employed for priming. Libraries for TCR beta were built through three nested multiplex PCR rounds, which together made up a slightly modified ARM-PCR procedure. Researchers ran the first two PCR rounds for roughly 10 cycles each with TRBV1-TRBV30 forward primers and a C-beta reverse primer. TCRdb analysed the multiplex PCR reads with MiXCR anew, one entry per CDR3 protein. The data hold approximately 320,000 distinct CDR3 sequences, with approximately 54% observed a single time. The sequencing input was peripheral blood. The receptors originated from a woman between 25 and 40 years old with primary liver carcinoma and hepatitis B virus infection.

Worth noting for this clonotype: The CDR3 does not end in the conserved phenylalanine or tryptophan, so this is likely a read error. The chain recombines TRBV4-3 with TRBJ2-2, with a weak D call TRBD1 (5 bases). V was pared by 4 bases and J by 3 bases, with 15 bases between. The CDR3 has 16 amino acids. The germline gives CDR1 LGHNA, CDR2 YSLEER. DNA of the CDR3: TGCGCCAGCAGCCGTTCGTGGGGCTCGGACACCGGGGAGCTGTTTTCT. It specifies CASSRSWGSDTGELFS.

Details on this clonotype: A read error may be the cause here, since a much bigger clone is one base away. The gene calls are TRBV12-3 or TRBV12-4 and TRBJ2-1, with no clear D. CDR3 size: 14 residues. Trimming pared 5 bases from V and 4 bases from J, leaving 12 bases between. This CDR3 is CASSPALVYNEQFF. As DNA, the CDR3 is TGTGCCAGCAGTCCGGCTCTAGTGTACAATGAGCAGTTCTTC.

Notes on this clonotype: Just one base apart from a much larger clone, this may be a read error. The chain couples TRBV29-1 to TRBJ1-4, with D maybe TRBD1 (5 bases). Germline V gene sequence: CDR1 SQVTM, CDR2 ANQGSEA. The CDR3 has 11 amino acids. This chain's CDR3 is CCVVQGEKLFF. The CDR3 nucleotides are TGCTGCGTTGTCCAGGGTGAAAAACTGTTTTTT. Complete variable domain (other parts from reference TRBV29-1 and TRBJ1-4): SAVISQKPSRDICQRGTSLTIQCQVDSQVTMMFWYRQQPGQSLTLIATANQGSEATYESGFVIDKFPISRPNLTFSTLTVSNMSPEDSSIYLCCVVQGEKLFFGSGTQLSVL.

The V gene is TRBV30, the J gene TRBJ2-1, with TRBD1 matching over 7 bases. There are 16 residues in the CDR3. Trimming took 0 bases from V and 0 from J; bases not matched to a gene: 5. Per the germline V gene, CDR1 is GTSNPN and CDR2 is SVGIG (reference sequence). The CDR3 sequence: CAWSVPGQRSYNEQFF. CDR3 DNA sequence: TGTGCCTGGAGTGTACCGGGACAGCGCTCCTACAATGAGCAGTTCTTC.

This clonotype appeared a few times. This chain connects TRBV12-3 or TRBV12-4 to TRBJ1-5; D unresolved. The CDR3 extends over 13 amino acids. The ends were cut back, 1 base at V and 3 bases at J, with 4 bases in the middle. CDR3 in DNA: TGTGCCAGCAGTTTAGAGTACAATCAGCCCCAGCATTTT. It codes for CASSLEYNQPQHF.

In regard to this clonotype: A read error may be the cause here, since a much bigger clone is one base away. The J gene is TRBJ2-7, the V gene TRBV4-1; 7 bases fit TRBD1. This CDR3 is 13 amino acids long. Germline CDR1 is MGHRA and CDR2 is YSYEKL. The CDR3 DNA follows: TGCGTCAGCAGCCAGACCGGACAGGCCGAGCAGTACTTC. Translating it yields CVSSQTGQAEQYF.

Concerning this clonotype itself: One end of the junction does not line up with germline, which may come from a read error. This rearrangement joins TRBV12-3 or TRBV12-4 to TRBJ2-4, with D unresolved. This CDR3 has 16 amino acids. The chain's CDR3 is CASSLTERLAKTIQYF. The CDR3 nucleotides are TGTGCCAGCAGTTTAACTGAGCGATTAGCCAAAACCATTCAGTACTTC.

The chain is built from TRBV29-1 and TRBJ2-2, with a tentative D call TRBD1 (6 bases). There are 15 residues in the CDR3. The germline V gene has CDR1 SQVTM and CDR2 ANQGSEA. Trimming took 6 bases from V and 6 from J, leaving 20 bases between them. The CDR3 reads CSVNPTGTNAGELFF. In DNA form, the CDR3 reads TGCAGCGTCAATCCGACAGGTACTAACGCCGGGGAGCTGTTTTTT.

This clonotype has only one observation. The junction and the germline gene differ at one end; a read error may be behind it. The V and J genes are TRBV29-1 and TRBJ2-4, with 9 bases lining up with TRBD2. Germline CDR1 SQVTM, CDR2 ANQGSEA. CDR3 size: 15 residues. CDR3 protein: CNVDGLAGEVSIQYF. The CDR3 DNA reads as TGCAACGTTGACGGATTAGCGGGAGAAGTGAGTATTCAGTACTTC.

The rearrangement links TRBV11-1 to TRBJ2-2, with D uncertain. V was cut by 5 bases and J by 7 bases, with 8 bases left in between. CDR1 and CDR2 from the germline V gene are SGHAT and FQDESV (reference sequence). The CDR3 totals 12 residues. CDR3 DNA: TGTGCCAGCAGCCTGATTAACGGGGAGCTGTTTTTT. This encodes CASSLINGELFF.

A note on this clonotype: Germline and junction disagree at one end, which may indicate a read error. The chain joins TRBV4-2 to TRBJ2-3; D remains unclear. Per germline, CDR1 LGHNA and CDR2 YNFKEQ. This CDR3 spans 15 amino acids. The CDR3 nucleotides are TGTGCCAGCATCCAAGTTTGGGCTAGCACAGATACGCAGTATTTT. Translation: CASIQVWASTDTQYF.

The chain carries TRBV11-2 and TRBJ2-5; D may be TRBD1 (5 bases). The CDR3 extends over 11 amino acids. Per the germline V gene, CDR1 is SGHAT and CDR2 is FQNNGV. CDR3 loop: CATGVQETQYF. The CDR3 nucleotides read TGTGCAACAGGTGTCCAAGAGACCCAGTACTTC.

A few counts support this clonotype. This chain joins TRBV13 and TRBJ2-1; 14 bases match TRBD2. V was pared by 4 bases and J by 8 bases, with 7 bases of the junction left unmatched. This CDR3 spans 16 amino acids. Germline assignment: CDR1 PRHDT and CDR2 FYEKMQ (reference sequence). In nucleotides, the CDR3 is TGTGCCAGCAGCTCTTGGACTAGCGGGAGGAGGGATGAGCAGTTCTTC. It specifies CASSSWTSGRRDEQFF.

Worth noting for this clonotype: Since the CDR3 does not end with the conserved phenylalanine or tryptophan, this likely comes from a read error. V and J are TRBV6-5 and TRBJ1-2, with 11 bases identical to TRBD1. This CDR3 spans 14 amino acids. In germline, CDR1 is MNHEY, CDR2 SVGAGI. V trimming: 7 bases; J trimming: 7 bases; junction bases outside the gene matches: 8. The CDR3 coding sequence is TGTGCCAGCAATTCCGGGACAGGGGGATTTGGCTACACCTCC. Translating gives CASNSGTGGFGYTS.

CDR3 sequence reads: CASSWQGNTVAFF. CDR3 nucleotides: TGTGCCAGCAGCTGGCAGGGGAACACTGTAGCCTTCTTT. This chain links TRBV5-6 with TRBJ1-1, with a tentative D call TRBD1 (6 bases). CDR1 and CDR2 from the germline V gene are SGHDT and YYEEEE. With 3 bases removed from V and 14 bases from J, the gap between germline ends came to 20 bases. This CDR3 is 13 amino acids long.

The table lists this clonotype with a few counts. The chain couples TRBV11-2 to TRBJ1-6; D gene unclear. The CDR3 is 11 amino acids. Germline CDR1 and CDR2: SGHAT and FQNNGV. The ends were cut back, 5 bases at V and 8 bases at J, with 4 bases in the middle. The CDR3 nucleotides read TGTGCCAGCAGCCATGATTCACCCCTCCACTTT. Residues: CASSHDSPLHF.

For this clonotype: A much larger clone sits a single nucleotide away, making a read error possible. The chain carries TRBV29-1 and TRBJ1-2, with 9 bases fitting TRBD1. V trimming: 8 bases; J trimming: 4 bases; junction bases outside the gene matches: 5. Per germline, CDR1 SQVTM and CDR2 ANQGSEA. This CDR3 is 12 amino acids long. CDR3 bases: TGCAGCACTGGGACAGGGACCTATGGCTACACCTTC. Its protein is CSTGTGTYGYTF.

The chain employs TRBV2 and TRBJ1-1, with a weak D call TRBD1 (5 bases). The germline V gene has CDR1 SNHLY and CDR2 FYNNEI. This CDR3 region has 17 residues. Between the trimmed V and J ends, which lost 6 bases and 0 bases, there was a span of 20 bases. CDR3 amino acids: CASRRGREGPMNTEAFF. The CDR3, as DNA: TGTGCCAGCAGAAGGGGCAGGGAAGGTCCCATGAACACTGAAGCTTTCTTT.

Points on this clonotype: A much larger clonotype is one base distant, so this may be a read error. This rearrangement joins TRBV6-2 or TRBV6-3 to TRBJ1-5, with D uncertain. This CDR3 comprises 13 residues. Trimming left V 4 bases short and J 4 bases short, with 8 bases between. Looked up from germline, CDR1 is MNHEY and CDR2 is SVGEGT. CDR3 residues: CASSWRLNQPQHF. In nucleotides, the CDR3 is TGTGCCAGCAGTTGGAGGTTGAATCAGCCCCAGCATTTT.

This clonotype has a count of ten or more. This chain uses TRBV11-2 with TRBJ2-3; D uncertain. The CDR3 covers 15 residues. V lost 1 base and J lost 4, with 12 bases in between. Germline loops: CDR1 SGHAT, CDR2 FQNNGV. The CDR3 DNA follows: TGTGCCAGCAGCTTAGTTGGTGGGTCCGCAGATACGCAGTATTTT. Amino acid sequence: CASSLVGGSADTQYF.

V and J are TRBV28 and TRBJ1-5; TRBD1 aligns across 7 bases. Germline V gene lookup returns CDR1 MDHEN and CDR2 SYDVKM. This CDR3 contains 15 residues. V dropped 8 bases and J dropped 1; count of bases not matched to a gene: 8. The CDR3, as DNA: TGTGCCAGCGGTCCAGGGACAGCAAGCAATCAGCCCCAGCATTTT. Encoded protein: CASGPGTASNQPQHF.

The chain links TRBV13 to TRBJ1-6; D is ambiguous. V dropped 2 bases and J dropped 10 bases, with 12 bases sitting between them. Germline CDR1 and CDR2: PRHDT and FYEKMQ (reference sequence). CDR3 length equals 14 residues. In DNA, the CDR3 is TGTGCCAGCAGCTTACGGGCTGCTGGATCACCCCTCCACTTT. Protein product: CASSLRAAGSPLHF.